This TCR beta chain was recorded in a study of CD8+ T cells in alopecia areata. Study summary: A regimen of oral tofacitinib, 5 to 10 mg twice daily, was given to treated patients. Study observations and caveats: Between patients, shared TCR sequences were less clear than in mice. This was possibly due in part to HLA diversity in the patient population.

Germline CDR1 GTSNPN, CDR2 SVGIG (reference sequence). V was cut by 0 bases and J by 1 base, with 13 bases left in between. The CDR3 length is 15 residues. Individuals with alopecia areata gave both lesional scalp punch biopsies and peripheral blood for collection. Using a FACSAria, the CD4+ and CD8+ T cells were sorted from the PBMCs. RNA was isolated and reverse transcribed to cDNA, the sequencing template. Measured with immunoSEQ multiplex PCR; TCRdb has only the in-frame clones, and not every one. The table lists 75,000 to 100,000 clones, 41% of them singletons, with approximately 1.5% in the top ten. Details on this clone: Its antigen is still unknown.

The sequence derives from a human donor with alopecia areata. The sequencing sample was made of CD4+ T cells sorted from blood. The genes are TRBV30 and TRBJ2-7, with D hard to call. The DNA of the CDR3 is TGTGCCTGGAGTGTCCCTGGTCGCAGGTCCTACGAGCAGTACTTC. This codes for CAWSVPGRRSYEQYF.